This passage covers 28 T cell receptor beta chains from one sample sequenced in a study of blood T cell repertoires in COVID-19. The table came from immunoSEQ multiplex PCR; TCRdb's copy has only in-frame clones and leaves some out. Here the sample spans 200,000 to 300,000 clones, 86% being singletons. Source material: peripheral blood. The receptors were gathered from a middle-aged man who had recovered from COVID-19.

This clone was seen just once. The chain joins TRBV18 to TRBJ2-2; TRBD2 matches 10 bases. Germline CDR1 KGHSH, CDR2 LQKENI. The J segment lost 5 bases and the V segment lost 3 bases, leaving 3 bases of the junction unmatched. This CDR3 has 15 amino acids. This chain's CDR3 is CASSPGLAFTGELFF. CDR3 sequence (DNA): TGTGCCAGCTCACCGGGACTAGCGTTTACCGGGGAGCTGTTTTTT.

The V call is TRBV7-9, the J call TRBJ1-2, with no clear D. This CDR3 is 14 amino acids long. V was shortened by 3 bases and J by 9 bases, with 17 bases between the two germline ends. Germline CDR1 and CDR2: SEHNR and FQNEAQ (reference sequence). CDR3 sequence (DNA): TGTGCCAGCAGCTTTGAGAGAGCGGCCGGCAGCTACACCTTC. Its protein is CASSFERAAGSYTF.

This clone has a handful of counts. J is TRBJ1-3 and V is TRBV2; no firm D call. The CDR3 runs 15 residues. The ends were cut back, 1 base at V and 3 bases at J, with 10 bases in the middle. The V gene's germline CDR1 is SNHLY and CDR2 FYNNEI. The CDR3 here is CASSEGAAGGNTIYF. For the CDR3, the DNA is TGTGCCAGCAGTGAAGGCGCGGCTGGTGGAAACACCATATATTTT. The whole variable domain, filled in from reference TRBV2 and TRBJ1-3, reads EPEVTQTPSHQVTQMGQEVILRCVPISNHLYFYWYRQILGQKVEFLVSFYNNEISEKSEIFDDQFSVERPDGSNFTLKIRSTKLEDSAMYFCASSEGAAGGNTIYFGEGSWLTVV.

The rearrangement joins TRBV3-1 (or the pseudogene TRBV3-2) to TRBJ1-4; tentative D call: TRBD1 (5 bases). Trimming removed 7 bases from V and 3 bases from J, with 12 bases in between. Germline V gives CDR1 LGHDT, CDR2 YNNKEL (reference sequence). CDR3 length equals 14 residues. The CDR3 here is CASNIRQPNEKLFF. The CDR3 nucleotides are TGTGCCAGCAACATTAGACAGCCTAATGAAAAACTGTTTTTT.

This clone has a single count. The CDR3: CATSGAHGDGYTF. CDR3 nucleotides: TGTGCCACCAGTGGAGCTCACGGGGATGGCTACACCTTC. The chain has TRBV15 and TRBJ1-2, with D hard to call. Germline loops: CDR1 LNHNV, CDR2 YYDKDF (reference sequence). The V end was cut by 6 bases, the J end by 6 bases, with 14 bases between. The CDR3 totals 13 residues.

The chain carries TRBV3-1 (or the pseudogene TRBV3-2) and TRBJ2-1, with TRBD2 identical over 13 bases. This CDR3 region has 15 residues. Trimming removed 8 bases from V and 10 bases from J; junction bases left unmatched: 11. Germline V gene sequence: CDR1 LGHDT, CDR2 YNNKEL (reference sequence). The CDR3 bases are TGTGCCAGCGGAGAGACTAGCGGGGGGCCAAGGGAGCAGTTCTTC. Amino acid sequence: CASGETSGGPREQFF.

V and J are TRBV6-6 and TRBJ1-1; D call uncertain. V dropped 0 bases and J dropped 8 bases, with 16 bases sitting between them. The germline V gene encodes CDR1 MNHNY and CDR2 SVGAGI (reference sequence). The CDR3 runs 15 residues. The CDR3 region is CASSYSVRHPPEAFF. The CDR3 DNA sequence: TGTGCCAGCAGTTACTCGGTGAGGCACCCACCCGAAGCTTTCTTT.

This chain uses TRBV9 with TRBJ2-2; 12 positions match TRBD2. Germline CDR1 and CDR2: SGDLS and YYNGEE. The CDR3 sequence is 17 residues long. J was trimmed by 7 bases and V by 4 bases; bases with no gene match: 11. CDR3 residues: CASSPRGASGGDGELFF. Here the CDR3 DNA reads TGTGCCAGCAGCCCGAGAGGAGCTAGCGGGGGGGACGGGGAGCTGTTTTTT.

The chain uses TRBV7-9 and TRBJ1-1, with TRBD1 as a possible D gene (6 bases). V was trimmed by 3 bases and J by 10 bases, leaving 18 bases between them. CDR1 SEHNR and CDR2 FQNEAQ come from the germline V gene (reference sequence). The CDR3 loop spans 14 amino acids. The DNA of the CDR3 is TGTGCCAGCAGCTTGGGAACCGGGACCAGGGGAGCTTTCTTT. This gives the protein CASSLGTGTRGAFF.

The chain couples TRBV2 to TRBJ2-7, with a tentative D call TRBD1 (6 bases). This CDR3 is built from 18 residues. In germline, CDR1 is SNHLY, CDR2 FYNNEI. V was cut by 6 bases and J by 3 bases, with 27 bases left in between. CDR3 nucleotide sequence: TGTGCCAGCAGCCTCCAAACTCCACAGGGTTTTTTCCACTACGAGCAGTACTTC. It encodes CASSLQTPQGFFHYEQYF.

The chain joins TRBV27 to TRBJ2-7; D call uncertain. CDR3 length equals 13 residues. Germline V gene data show CDR1 as MNHEY and CDR2 as SMNVEV (reference sequence). Trimming removed 6 bases at V and 3 bases at J, with 12 bases between. The CDR3 sequence: CASSRSTVYEQYF. CDR3 DNA: TGTGCCAGCAGCCGCTCGACTGTCTACGAGCAGTACTTC.

A remark on this clone: The junction shows a germline mismatch at one end, possibly a read error. V is TRBV6-5 and J is TRBJ2-3, with D possibly TRBD1 on 5 matching bases. The CDR3 has 12 residues. Germline V gives CDR1 MNHEY, CDR2 SVGAGI. The CDR3 loop reads CASSLDTGTQYF. CDR3 nucleotide sequence: TGTGCCAGCAGTCTGGACACAGGTACGCAGTATTTT.

The chain links TRBV7-9 to TRBJ2-1, with TRBD2 matching over 8 bases. The CDR3 length is 14 residues. The junction had 9 bases not matched to a gene; V was cut back by 1 base and J by 13 bases. Germline CDR1 reads SEHNR; CDR2 reads FQNEAQ (reference sequence). CDR3 nucleotide sequence: TGTGCCAGCAGCTTAGGCTTAGCGGGGATTGATCAGTTCTTC. Its protein product is CASSLGLAGIDQFF. Variable domain in full (rest from reference TRBV7-9 and TRBJ2-1): DTGVSQNPRHKITKRGQNVTFRCDPISEHNRLYWYRQTLGQGPEFLTYFQNEAQLEKSRLLSDRFSAERPKGSFSTLEIQRTEQGDSAMYLCASSLGLAGIDQFFGPGTRLTVL.

The genes are TRBV11-2 and TRBJ1-5, with D possibly matching TRBD1 (6 bases). Germline V gives CDR1 SGHAT, CDR2 FQNNGV. The V end lost 3 bases, the J end lost 1 base, and 7 bases lay between the germline ends. The CDR3 runs to 14 residues. The CDR3 coding sequence is TGTGCCAGCAGCTTTGGACAGAGCAATCAGCCCCAGCATTTT. It translates to CASSFGQSNQPQHF.

This rearrangement joins TRBV20-1 to TRBJ1-4; D is ambiguous. In germline, CDR1 is DFQATT, CDR2 SNEGSKA (reference sequence). The CDR3 runs to 12 residues. Trimming cost V 3 bases and J 8 bases, with 10 bases left between them. This CDR3 is CSASGRGEKLFF. The CDR3 bases are TGCAGTGCTAGTGGGCGGGGAGAAAAACTGTTTTTT.

The V call is TRBV7-3, the J call TRBJ2-7; TRBD2 matches 7 bases. The ends lost 1 base at V and 3 bases at J; junction bases unmatched: 6. The CDR3 contains 15 residues. Germline CDR1 SGHTA, CDR2 FQGTGA. CDR3 DNA sequence: TGTGCCAGCAGCTTAATACCTAGCGGATTCTACGAGCAGTACTTC. This sequence encodes CASSLIPSGFYEQYF.

The genes are TRBV29-1 and TRBJ1-1, with D possibly being TRBD1 (6 bases). Trimming pared 7 bases from V and 5 bases from J, leaving 17 bases between. In germline, CDR1 is SQVTM, CDR2 ANQGSEA. This CDR3 has 13 residues. As DNA, the CDR3 is TGCAGCGCAACACTAGGGGGGGCTACTGAAGCTTTCTTT. Translation: CSATLGGATEAFF.

This chain links TRBV21-1 with TRBJ1-6; TRBD1, the table's D call, was not compared with the DNA. TRBV21-1 is an annotated pseudogene. The CDR3 loop spans 16 amino acids. The CDR3 DNA follows: TGTGCCAGCAGCAAAAGCGAACAGGGGGTAAACTCACCCCTCCACTTT. Protein sequence: CASSKSEQGVNSPLHF.

The V and J genes are TRBV20-1 and TRBJ2-2; D is uncertain. With 3 bases removed from V and 2 bases from J, the gap between germline ends came to 10 bases. CDR3 length: 14 amino acids. Germline CDR1 is DFQATT and CDR2 is SNEGSKA (reference sequence). DNA of the CDR3: TGCAGTGCTAGTGGGCGGTTCAACACCGGGGAGCTGTTTTTT. Protein sequence: CSASGRFNTGELFF.

J is TRBJ1-6 and V is TRBV25-1, with a tentative D call TRBD1 (6 bases). This CDR3 has 14 amino acids. From germline, CDR1 is MGHDK and CDR2 SYGVNS. V was cut by 7 bases and J by 7 bases, with 14 bases left in between. The CDR3 loop is CASTYRAGNSPLHF. CDR3 sequence (DNA): TGTGCCAGCACCTACAGGGCCGGGAATTCACCCCTCCACTTT.

In its sample, this clone was seen once. The chain carries TRBV19 and TRBJ2-7; 9 nucleotides agree with TRBD1. Trimming took 4 bases from V and 4 from J; bases not matched to a gene: 5. Germline CDR1 reads LNHDA; CDR2 reads SQIVND (reference sequence). CDR3 length equals 14 residues. The CDR3 is CASSNRQGGYEQYF. CDR3 nucleotides: TGTGCCAGTAGTAATCGACAGGGGGGATACGAGCAGTACTTC.

CDR3 nucleotides: TGTGCCAGCAGCTTAGGGGGACAGGGACGGAATTCACCCCTCCACTTT. Amino acid sequence: CASSLGGQGRNSPLHF. The genes are TRBV7-2 and TRBJ1-6; 9 positions agree with TRBD1. CDR1 SGHTA and CDR2 FQGNSA come from the germline V gene. V lost 1 base to trimming and J lost 7 bases; unmatched junction nucleotides: 5. This CDR3 has 16 residues.

J is TRBJ2-7 and V is TRBV6-5; D unresolved. The CDR3 is 12 residues long. Germline V gene data show CDR1 as MNHEY and CDR2 as SVGAGI. With 6 bases removed from V and 3 bases from J, the gap between germline ends came to 9 bases. CDR3 DNA: TGTGCCAGCAGCCAAAGCAACTACGAGCAGTACTTC. Translation: CASSQSNYEQYF.

This CDR3 reads CATSRTGQGHTDTQYF. The CDR3 DNA reads TGTGCCACCAGCAGAACCGGACAGGGTCACACAGATACGCAGTATTTT. The rearrangement uses TRBV15 and TRBJ2-3; 8 bases match TRBD1. After removal of 2 bases from V and 2 bases from J, the junction contained 6 bases not matched to a gene. The CDR3 has 16 amino acids. Germline V lookup: CDR1 LNHNV, CDR2 YYDKDF (reference sequence).

The chain uses TRBV9 and TRBJ2-3; 10 positions agree with TRBD2. CDR1 SGDLS and CDR2 YYNGEE come from the germline V gene. Trimming at V came to 1 base and at J to 6 bases, leaving 5 bases not matched to a gene. The CDR3 extends over 15 amino acids. The CDR3 bases are TGTGCCAGCAGCGTAAGCGGGGGGGCCGAGGATACGCAGTATTTT. Protein sequence: CASSVSGGAEDTQYF.

The chain combines TRBV30 with TRBJ1-2; 7 bases align to TRBD1. The CDR3 loop spans 13 amino acids. CDR1 GTSNPN and CDR2 SVGIG come from the germline V gene (reference sequence). Trimming removed 4 bases from V and 1 base from J; junction bases left unmatched: 3. The CDR3 coding sequence is TGTGCCTGGACCGGGACAGATAACTATGGCTACACCTTC. Translating gives CAWTGTDNYGYTF. Complete variable domain (other parts from reference TRBV30 and TRBJ1-2): SQTIHQWPATLVQPVGSPLSLECTVEGTSNPNLYWYRQAAGRGLQLLFYSVGIGQISSEVPQNLSASRPQDRQFILSSKKLLLSDSGFYLCAWTGTDNYGYTFGSGTRLTVV.

The genes are TRBV6-6 and TRBJ2-7, with 10 bases identical to TRBD2. Looked up from germline, CDR1 is MNHNY and CDR2 is SVGAGI (reference sequence). The V segment lost 4 bases and the J segment 2 bases; nucleotides outside the gene matches: 2. The CDR3 loop spans 14 amino acids. This chain's CDR3 is CASSSLAGAYEQYF. CDR3 coding DNA: TGTGCCAGCAGTTCTCTAGCGGGAGCCTACGAGCAGTACTTC.

The CDR3: CATGGGGSNTNEKLFF. The CDR3 region has the DNA TGTGCCACCGGGGGTGGAGGGTCGAACACTAATGAAAAACTGTTTTTT. J is TRBJ1-4 and V is TRBV10-3; D is perhaps TRBD1 (5 bases). Germline CDR1 reads ENHRY; CDR2 reads SYGVKD. V shed 10 bases and J shed 2 bases, with 20 bases lying between them. This CDR3 comprises 16 residues.